The rows below give T cell receptor beta chains drawn from one sample of a study of blood T cell repertoires in COVID-19. Only in-frame clones appear in the TCRdb table, and some are missing; sequencing was by immunoSEQ multiplex PCR. The repertoire includes about 98,000 clones, more than 65% of them detected once, and about 10% sits in the top ten. Sequencing input: peripheral blood. These receptors were taken from a woman over 75 with acute or convalescent COVID-19. CDR3s include the opening cysteine and the closing phenylalanine or tryptophan. A D gene is named only where the DNA matches it firmly. Where a row states a size, it is once, few, many or the class of an expanded clone; other rows omit it.

J gene: TRBJ1-1; D gene: -; clone size: -; V gene: TRBV5-1; CDR3 protein: CASRDRENTEAFF; CDR3 DNA: TGCGCCAGCAGGGACAGAGAGAACACTGAAGCTTTCTTT
J gene: TRBJ1-6; D gene: -; clone size: -; V gene: TRBV11-2; CDR3 protein: CASSLAGGNSPLHF; CDR3 DNA: TGTGCCAGCAGCTTAGCGGGGGGAAATTCACCCCTCCACTTT
J gene: TRBJ1-6; D gene: -; clone size: -; V gene: TRBV14; CDR3 protein: CASREQGPNSPLHF; CDR3 DNA: TGTGCCAGCAGAGAACAGGGCCCGAATTCACCCCTCCACTTT
J gene: TRBJ1-2; D gene: TRBD1; clone size: once; V gene: TRBV7-8; CDR3 protein: CASSSLRDRDGGYGYTF; CDR3 DNA: TGTGCCAGCAGCTCCCTCCGGGACAGGGACGGAGGCTATGGCTACACCTTC
J gene: TRBJ2-1; D gene: TRBD1; clone size: -; V gene: TRBV5-1; CDR3 protein: CASSPLGQGVNNEQFF; CDR3 DNA: TGCGCCAGCAGCCCTCTTGGGCAGGGGGTGAACAATGAGCAGTTCTTC
J gene: TRBJ2-3; D gene: -; clone size: -; V gene: TRBV5-1; CDR3 protein: CASSLGNSGTDTQYF; CDR3 DNA: TGCGCCAGCAGCTTGGGCAACTCTGGCACAGATACGCAGTATTTT
J gene: TRBJ1-1; D gene: TRBD1; clone size: -; V gene: TRBV18; CDR3 protein: CASSPWTGRNTEAFF; CDR3 DNA: TGTGCCAGCTCACCGTGGACAGGGAGGAACACTGAAGCTTTCTTT
J gene: TRBJ2-3; D gene: -; clone size: -; V gene: TRBV24-1; CDR3 protein: CATSDVGAADTQYF; CDR3 DNA: TGTGCCACCAGTGACGTAGGGGCGGCAGATACGCAGTATTTT
J gene: TRBJ1-2; D gene: -; clone size: -; V gene: TRBV4-3; CDR3 protein: CASSQDHREIYGYTF; CDR3 DNA: TGCGCCAGCAGCCAAGATCACAGGGAGATCTATGGCTACACCTTC
J gene: TRBJ1-3; D gene: TRBD1; clone size: -; V gene: TRBV7-2; CDR3 protein: CASSLSTGALGNTIYF; CDR3 DNA: TGTGCCAGCAGCTTATCAACAGGGGCGCTCGGAAACACCATATATTTT
J gene: TRBJ2-1; D gene: -; clone size: -; V gene: TRBV24-1; CDR3 protein: CATSDTTSSYNEQFF; CDR3 DNA: TGTGCCACCAGTGATACTACTAGCTCCTACAATGAGCAGTTCTTC
J gene: TRBJ2-6; D gene: TRBD1; clone size: -; V gene: TRBV6-5; CDR3 protein: CASSYRGRGANVLTF; CDR3 DNA: TGTGCCAGCAGTTACAGGGGGCGCGGGGCCAACGTCCTGACTTTC
J gene: TRBJ1-3; D gene: -; clone size: -; V gene: TRBV7-2; CDR3 protein: CASSLGTSGNTIYF; CDR3 DNA: TGTGCCAGCAGCTTAGGAACAAGTGGAAACACCATATATTTT
J gene: TRBJ2-3; D gene: TRBD2; clone size: -; V gene: TRBV2; CDR3 protein: CASRLGTSGGADTQYF; CDR3 DNA: TGTGCCAGCAGACTTGGGACTAGCGGGGGGGCAGATACGCAGTATTTT
J gene: TRBJ2-7; D gene: TRBD1; clone size: -; V gene: TRBV27; CDR3 protein: CASSSNPGQRSSYEQYF; CDR3 DNA: TGTGCCAGCAGTTCCAATCCGGGACAGCGAAGCTCCTACGAGCAGTACTTC
J gene: TRBJ1-6; D gene: -; clone size: -; V gene: TRBV11-2; CDR3 protein: CASSSPQGYNSPLHF; CDR3 DNA: TGTGCCAGCAGCTCCCCACAGGGTTATAATTCACCCCTCCACTTT
J gene: TRBJ1-1; D gene: -; clone size: -; V gene: TRBV5-1; CDR3 protein: CASSITTERNTEAFF; CDR3 DNA: TGCGCCAGCAGCATCACGACAGAGCGGAACACTGAAGCTTTCTTT
J gene: TRBJ2-2; D gene: TRBD1; clone size: -; V gene: TRBV28; CDR3 protein: CASTRTGAANTGELFF; CDR3 DNA: TGTGCCAGCACCCGGACAGGGGCCGCGAACACCGGGGAGCTGTTTTTT
J gene: TRBJ1-2; D gene: -; clone size: -; V gene: TRBV6-2/TRBV6-3; CDR3 protein: CASSLQAYGYTF; CDR3 DNA: TGTGCCAGCAGTCTCCAAGCCTATGGCTACACCTTC
J gene: TRBJ1-5; D gene: TRBD1; clone size: -; V gene: TRBV28; CDR3 protein: CASSRTGDQPQHF; CDR3 DNA: TGTGCCAGCAGTAGGACAGGGGATCAGCCCCAGCATTTT
J gene: TRBJ1-5; D gene: TRBD1; clone size: few; V gene: TRBV6-6; CDR3 protein: CASSNPQGTGQPQHF; CDR3 DNA: TGTGCCAGCAGTAACCCACAGGGGACGGGTCAGCCCCAGCATTTT
J gene: TRBJ2-1; D gene: TRBD1; clone size: -; V gene: TRBV5-8; CDR3 protein: CASSLYGTGVHNEQFF; CDR3 DNA: TGTGCCAGCAGCTTGTATGGGACAGGGGTCCACAATGAGCAGTTCTTC
J gene: TRBJ1-3; D gene: -; clone size: -; V gene: TRBV28; CDR3 protein: CASSLPSSGNTIYF; CDR3 DNA: TGTGCCAGCAGTTTACCGAGCTCTGGAAACACCATATATTTT
J gene: TRBJ2-4; D gene: -; clone size: -; V gene: TRBV3-1/TRBV3-2; CDR3 protein: CASSENILAKNIQYF; CDR3 DNA: TGTGCCAGCAGCGAAAACATATTAGCCAAAAACATTCAGTACTTC
J gene: TRBJ1-2; D gene: -; clone size: -; V gene: TRBV7-9; CDR3 protein: CASSATGTSLGGGYTF; CDR3 DNA: TGTGCCAGCAGCGCAACCGGGACATCGTTAGGGGGTGGCTACACCTTC
J gene: TRBJ1-3; D gene: -; clone size: few; V gene: TRBV5-6; CDR3 protein: CASSLAGIRNTIYF; CDR3 DNA: TGTGCCAGCAGCTTGGCCGGGATTAGGAACACCATATATTTT
J gene: TRBJ1-5; D gene: TRBD1; clone size: -; V gene: TRBV28; CDR3 protein: CATGGGGQPQHF; CDR3 DNA: TGTGCCACAGGGGGCGGAGGTCAGCCCCAGCATTTT
J gene: TRBJ2-2; D gene: TRBD1; clone size: -; V gene: TRBV7-2; CDR3 protein: CASTHPNRGRTGELFF; CDR3 DNA: TGTGCCAGCACCCACCCGAACAGGGGGAGGACCGGGGAGCTGTTTTTT
J gene: TRBJ2-1; D gene: TRBD2; clone size: few; V gene: TRBV6-4; CDR3 protein: CASSPLAGGRGEQFF; CDR3 DNA: TGTGCCAGCAGTCCGCTAGCGGGGGGGCGCGGTGAGCAGTTCTTC
J gene: TRBJ1-2; D gene: -; clone size: few; V gene: TRBV29-1; CDR3 protein: CSVENKVYGYTF; CDR3 DNA: TGCAGCGTTGAGAACAAAGTGTATGGCTACACCTTC
J gene: TRBJ2-5; D gene: -; clone size: -; V gene: TRBV11-2; CDR3 protein: CASSLEGSGGNLGAYF; CDR3 DNA: TGTGCCAGCAGCTTAGAGGGGTCAGGCGGGAACCTTGGTGCGTACTTC
J gene: TRBJ2-1; D gene: TRBD2; clone size: -; V gene: TRBV19; CDR3 protein: CASSIEAGGRGNEQFF; CDR3 DNA: TGTGCCAGTAGTATAGAGGCGGGGGGGCGTGGGAATGAGCAGTTCTTC
J gene: TRBJ2-3; D gene: -; clone size: -; V gene: TRBV5-1; CDR3 protein: CASGRSGADTQYF; CDR3 DNA: TGCGCCAGCGGCCGTTCCGGGGCAGATACGCAGTATTTT
J gene: TRBJ2-1; D gene: TRBD2; clone size: -; V gene: TRBV18; CDR3 protein: CASSTGGAVNEQFF; CDR3 DNA: TGTGCCAGCTCTACCGGGGGGGCCGTCAATGAGCAGTTCTTC
J gene: TRBJ1-1; D gene: -; clone size: few; V gene: TRBV11-3; CDR3 protein: CASSLDLATEAFF; CDR3 DNA: TGTGCCAGCAGCTTAGATCTGGCCACTGAAGCTTTCTTT
J gene: TRBJ2-3; D gene: -; clone size: -; V gene: TRBV21-1; CDR3 protein: CASSRTDIRQGETDTQYF; CDR3 DNA: TGTGCCAGCAGCCGCACCGACATAAGACAGGGGGAGACAGATACGCAGTATTTT
J gene: TRBJ1-2; D gene: TRBD1; clone size: -; V gene: TRBV6-6; CDR3 protein: CASGDRGRHGYTF; CDR3 DNA: TGTGCCAGCGGGGACAGGGGAAGGCATGGCTACACCTTC
J gene: TRBJ1-6; D gene: -; clone size: few; V gene: TRBV5-3; CDR3 protein: CARSLRGRSYNSPLHF; CDR3 DNA: TGTGCCAGAAGCCTCAGGGGTCGCTCCTATAATTCACCCCTCCACTTT
J gene: TRBJ2-5; D gene: -; clone size: once; V gene: TRBV7-2; CDR3 protein: CASSLGAVVETQYF; CDR3 DNA: TGTGCCAGCAGCTTGGGAGCGGTCGTGGAGACCCAGTACTTC
J gene: TRBJ2-6; D gene: -; clone size: -; V gene: TRBV28; CDR3 protein: CASSPMQVPSGANVLTF; CDR3 DNA: TGTGCCAGCAGTCCCATGCAGGTGCCCTCTGGGGCCAACGTCCTGACTTTC
J gene: TRBJ2-3; D gene: -; clone size: -; V gene: TRBV30; CDR3 protein: CAWSPGRGDTQYF; CDR3 DNA: TGTGCCTGGAGCCCCGGCCGCGGGGATACGCAGTATTTT
J gene: TRBJ2-1; D gene: -; clone size: few; V gene: TRBV14; CDR3 protein: CASSQDLGLYNEQFF; CDR3 DNA: TGTGCCAGCAGCCAAGATCTTGGTCTATACAATGAGCAGTTCTTC
J gene: TRBJ1-2; D gene: TRBD1; clone size: -; V gene: TRBV3-1/TRBV3-2; CDR3 protein: CASSQSEGQAYGYTF; CDR3 DNA: TGTGCCAGCAGCCAATCCGAAGGACAGGCCTATGGCTACACCTTC
J gene: TRBJ1-1; D gene: -; clone size: -; V gene: TRBV19; CDR3 protein: CASRAPQKGSGNTEAFF; CDR3 DNA: TGTGCCAGTAGAGCGCCCCAAAAAGGGAGTGGGAACACTGAAGCTTTCTTT
J gene: TRBJ2-5; D gene: TRBD1; clone size: -; V gene: TRBV14; CDR3 protein: CASSPPYLRTGGRETQYF; CDR3 DNA: TGTGCCAGCAGCCCGCCCTACTTAAGGACAGGGGGCAGGGAGACCCAGTACTTC
J gene: TRBJ1-2; D gene: -; clone size: -; V gene: TRBV7-2; CDR3 protein: CASSSGGNRAHYGYTF; CDR3 DNA: TGTGCCAGCAGCTCTGGGGGGAACCGGGCCCATTATGGCTACACCTTC
J gene: TRBJ1-5; D gene: TRBD1; clone size: -; V gene: TRBV6-6; CDR3 protein: CASSLPGQNQPQHF; CDR3 DNA: TGTGCCAGCAGTCTCCCGGGACAGAATCAGCCCCAGCATTTT
J gene: TRBJ1-4; D gene: TRBD1; clone size: few; V gene: TRBV28; CDR3 protein: CASSQTGDGEKLFF; CDR3 DNA: TGTGCCAGCAGTCAGACAGGGGATGGTGAAAAACTGTTTTTT
J gene: TRBJ1-2; D gene: -; clone size: -; V gene: TRBV6-4; CDR3 protein: CASSAEQGNYGYTF; CDR3 DNA: TGTGCCAGCAGTGCCGAACAGGGTAACTATGGCTACACCTTC
J gene: TRBJ1-3; D gene: -; clone size: few; V gene: TRBV5-8; CDR3 protein: CASTSGNTIYF; CDR3 DNA: TGTGCCAGCACTAGCGGAAACACCATATATTTT
J gene: TRBJ1-1; D gene: -; clone size: -; V gene: TRBV5-1; CDR3 protein: CASSLALNTEAFF; CDR3 DNA: TGCGCCAGCAGCTTGGCATTGAACACTGAAGCTTTCTTT
J gene: TRBJ1-2; D gene: -; clone size: few; V gene: TRBV5-5; CDR3 protein: CASSLVLQGSYGYTF; CDR3 DNA: TGTGCCAGCAGCTTGGTACTACAGGGTTCCTATGGCTACACCTTC
J gene: TRBJ2-6; D gene: -; clone size: -; V gene: TRBV13; CDR3 protein: CASSSVSGANVLTF; CDR3 DNA: TGTGCCAGCAGCTCCGTGTCCGGGGCCAACGTCCTGACTTTC
J gene: TRBJ2-5; D gene: -; clone size: -; V gene: TRBV6-5; CDR3 protein: CASSSLKTQYF; CDR3 DNA: TGTGCCAGCAGTTCCTTAAAGACCCAGTACTTC